This entry describes one T cell receptor beta chain. These data originate in a study of blood T cell repertoires in COVID-19. Study in general: From the United States, Italy and Spain came samples of acute and convalescent COVID-19. Sample material is recorded as cDNA or gDNA derived from T cells, B-cell-depleted T cells, or PBMCs.

Sequencing was performed with immunoSEQ multiplex PCR; in TCRdb, only in-frame clones are kept and a portion is missing. Of about 220,000 clones listed, approximately 80% are singletons. Enrollees, about 18 to 90 years old, lived in approximately 25 US areas. Researchers sorted participants into cohorts using their self-reported clinical history. V shed 4 bases and J 7 bases; nucleotides not matched to a gene: 9. Germline loops: CDR1 LGHNA, CDR2 YSLEER. The CDR3 runs to 15 residues. This rearrangement joins TRBV4-3 to TRBJ1-4, with 7 bases identical to TRBD1. The clonotype was recovered from a woman aged 40-49 years with acute COVID-19. Sequenced: PBMCs or T cells enriched from blood (not recorded which). The CDR3 nucleotides read TGCGCCAGCAGCCCTGGGACAGCTAGTTCTGAAAAACTGTTTTTT. It specifies CASSPGTASSEKLFF.